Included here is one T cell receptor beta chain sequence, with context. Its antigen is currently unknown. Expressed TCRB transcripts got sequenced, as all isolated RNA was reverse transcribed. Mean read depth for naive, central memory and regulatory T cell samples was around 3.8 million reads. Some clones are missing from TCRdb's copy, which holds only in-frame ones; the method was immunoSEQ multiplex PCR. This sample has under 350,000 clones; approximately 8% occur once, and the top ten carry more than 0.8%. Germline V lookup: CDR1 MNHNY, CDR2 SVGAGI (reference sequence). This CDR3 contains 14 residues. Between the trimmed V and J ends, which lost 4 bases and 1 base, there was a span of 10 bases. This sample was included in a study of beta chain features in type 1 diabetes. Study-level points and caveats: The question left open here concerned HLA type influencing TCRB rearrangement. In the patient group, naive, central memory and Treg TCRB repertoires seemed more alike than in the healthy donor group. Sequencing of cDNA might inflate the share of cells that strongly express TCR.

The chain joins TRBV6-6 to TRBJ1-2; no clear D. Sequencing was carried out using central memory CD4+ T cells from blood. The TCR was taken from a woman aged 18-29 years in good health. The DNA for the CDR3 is TGTGCCAGCAGTTCAAACAGAGATAACTATGGCTACACCTTC. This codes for CASSSNRDNYGYTF.